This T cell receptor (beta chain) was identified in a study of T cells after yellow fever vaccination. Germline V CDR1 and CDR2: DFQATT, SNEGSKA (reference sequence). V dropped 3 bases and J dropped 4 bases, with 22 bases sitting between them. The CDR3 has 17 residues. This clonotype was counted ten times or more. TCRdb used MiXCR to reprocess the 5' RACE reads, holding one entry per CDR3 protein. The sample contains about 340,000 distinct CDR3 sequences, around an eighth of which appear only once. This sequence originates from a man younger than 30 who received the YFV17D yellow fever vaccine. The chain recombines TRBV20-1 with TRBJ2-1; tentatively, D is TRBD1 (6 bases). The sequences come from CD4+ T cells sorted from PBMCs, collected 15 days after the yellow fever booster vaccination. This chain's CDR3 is CSARDRFRVGQYNEQFF. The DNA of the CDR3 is TGCAGTGCTAGGGACCGTTTTAGGGTAGGACAGTACAATGAGCAGTTCTTC.